These 25 T cell receptor beta chains originate from one sample sequenced in a study of immune evolution from preneoplasia to lung adenocarcinoma. This table comes from immunoSEQ multiplex PCR, and its TCRdb copy is limited to in-frame clones, with some not included. In the table there are around 9,900 clones, 88% of which are singletons. Material: FFPE invasive lung adenocarcinoma tissue. The receptors shown here come from a person aged 65 to 79 with invasive lung adenocarcinoma. Some clones in this sample may be carry-over from other donors' samples.

This chain connects TRBV6-6 to TRBJ2-7; D might be TRBD2 (7 bases). Trimming removed 0 bases from V and 3 bases from J, with 15 bases in between. This CDR3 contains 16 residues. Germline assignment: CDR1 MNHNY and CDR2 SVGAGI (reference sequence). DNA of the CDR3: TGTGCCAGCAGTTACTCTTGGGAGGGGGTATACTACGAGCAGTACTTC. It specifies CASSYSWEGVYYEQYF.

This clone was seen once. This chain links TRBV30 with TRBJ1-6; D is perhaps TRBD1 (6 bases). The CDR3 extends over 13 amino acids. V was pared by 0 bases and J by 9 bases, with 9 bases between. Germline V gene sequence: CDR1 GTSNPN, CDR2 SVGIG (reference sequence). The DNA for the CDR3 is TGTGCCTGGAGTGTCAGGGGATCTTCACCCCTCCACTTT. Its protein product is CAWSVRGSSPLHF.

This clone ranks as medium-sized. The V gene is TRBV19, the J gene TRBJ1-3, with 9 bases matching TRBD1. The trim removed 6 bases at V and 1 base at J, leaving 4 bases unmatched. Germline assignment: CDR1 LNHDA and CDR2 SQIVND (reference sequence). This CDR3 spans 15 amino acids. The CDR3 DNA sequence: TGTGCCAGTAGCCCAGGACAGGGGTCTGGAAACACCATATATTTT. Translation: CASSPGQGSGNTIYF. The full variable domain, rest sourced from reference TRBV19 and TRBJ1-3, is DGGITQSPKYLFRKEGQNVTLSCEQNLNHDAMYWYRQDPGQGLRLIYYSQIVNDFQKGDIAEGYSVSREKKESFPLTVTSAQKNPTAFYLCASSPGQGSGNTIYFGEGSWLTVV.

The rearrangement joins TRBV15 to TRBJ1-1; D not resolved. V was trimmed by 7 bases and J by 2 bases, leaving 14 bases between them. CDR1 is LNHNV, CDR2 YYDKDF, per germline (reference sequence). The CDR3 consists of 14 residues. CDR3 protein: CATTSSQINTEAFF. DNA for the CDR3: TGTGCCACCACGTCAAGCCAGATTAACACTGAAGCTTTCTTT.

The chain uses TRBV27 and TRBJ2-5, with D maybe TRBD2 (7 bases). Germline-derived CDR1 and CDR2 are MNHEY and SMNVEV (reference sequence). Trimming left V 2 bases short and J 2 bases short, with 18 bases between. This CDR3 spans 17 amino acids. The DNA of the CDR3 is TGTGCCAGCAGTTTACTCGGAACGGGGGGCTATCAAGAGACCCAGTACTTC. This sequence encodes CASSLLGTGGYQETQYF.

J is TRBJ1-1 and V is TRBV15, with a possible D match to TRBD1 (6 bases). Germline-derived CDR1 and CDR2 are LNHNV and YYDKDF (reference sequence). The V gene lost 0 bases and the J gene lost 1 base, with 12 bases spanning the gap. The CDR3 spans 16 residues. The DNA of the CDR3 is TGTGCCACCAGCAGAGATCTTACAGGGCGGAACACTGAAGCTTTCTTT. As protein: CATSRDLTGRNTEAFF.

The chain joins TRBV28 to TRBJ1-2; D perhaps matches TRBD1 (5 bases). Germline-derived CDR1 and CDR2 are MDHEN and SYDVKM. The CDR3 runs 12 residues. V was cut by 9 bases and J by 5 bases, with 13 bases left in between. The CDR3 reads CASSAQGYGYTF. Written as DNA, the CDR3 is TGTGCCAGTTCGGCCCAGGGATATGGCTACACCTTC.

The chain employs TRBV9 and TRBJ1-1, with TRBD1 matching 11 bases. The germline CDR1 and CDR2 sequences are SGDLS and YYNGEE. The CDR3 totals 13 residues. V was pared by 4 bases and J by 12 bases, with 8 bases of the junction left unmatched. DNA for the CDR3: TGTGCCAGCAGCCTTCGGGACAGGGGGGTAACTTTCTTT. It yields the protein CASSLRDRGVTFF. Together with reference TRBV9 and TRBJ1-1, the CDR3 gives the full variable domain: DSGVTQTPKHLITATGQRVTLRCSPRSGDLSVYWYQQSLDQGLQFLIQYYNGEERAKGNILERFSAQQFPDLHSELNLSSLELGDSALYFCASSLRDRGVTFFGQGTRLTVV.

The chain recombines TRBV27 with TRBJ2-7; no clear D. Germline V CDR1 and CDR2: MNHEY, SMNVEV (reference sequence). Trimming cost V 3 bases and J 3 bases, with 9 bases left between them. This CDR3 is built from 13 residues. The CDR3 region has the DNA TGTGCCAGCAGTTTCAGTAGACTCTACGAGCAGTACTTC. This gives the protein CASSFSRLYEQYF.

The rearrangement links TRBV16 to TRBJ1-5, with D possibly TRBD1 on 6 matching bases. The length of the CDR3 is 16 residues. Germline lookup yields CDR1 KGHSY and CDR2 FQNENV. V was shortened by 2 bases and J by 4 bases, with 15 bases between the two germline ends. The CDR3, as DNA: TGTGCCAGCAGCCAAATCTCGACAGGCTTAAATCAGCCCCAGCATTTT. This sequence encodes CASSQISTGLNQPQHF.

The chain uses TRBV2 and TRBJ1-2; TRBD1 aligns across 8 bases. V lost 3 bases, J lost 3 bases, and 3 bases stayed unmatched. CDR3 size: 14 residues. CDR1 and CDR2 from the germline V gene are SNHLY and FYNNEI. In DNA, the CDR3 is TGTGCCAGCAGTGAGGGACAGGAGTACTATGGCTACACCTTC. It codes for CASSEGQEYYGYTF.

The V gene is TRBV6-5, the J gene TRBJ1-1, with TRBD1 matching over 7 bases. The CDR3 has 12 amino acids. Germline values: CDR1 MNHEY, CDR2 SVGAGI. The ends lost 6 bases at V and 4 bases at J; junction bases unmatched: 2. The CDR3: CASSQGGTEAFF. CDR3 nucleotides: TGTGCCAGCAGCCAGGGGGGCACTGAAGCTTTCTTT.

This clone showed up just a few times. This sequence joins TRBV18 and TRBJ1-1; D is undetermined. Germline values: CDR1 KGHSH, CDR2 LQKENI. V was clipped by 6 bases and J by 1 base, with 9 bases between them. This CDR3 contains 13 residues. CDR3 loop: CASSTAGNTEAFF. DNA for the CDR3: TGTGCCAGCTCCACAGCCGGGAACACTGAAGCTTTCTTT.

This clone was observed once. This rearrangement joins TRBV28 to TRBJ2-4, with 7 nucleotides matching TRBD1. This CDR3 has 18 residues. Trimming cost V 4 bases and J 0 bases; bases outside gene matches: 12. Germline lookup yields CDR1 MDHEN and CDR2 SYDVKM. CDR3 bases: TGTGCCAGCAGTTCCGGACAGGTGACCCTGTTAGCCAAAAACATTCAGTACTTC. As protein: CASSSGQVTLLAKNIQYF.

The chain has TRBV6-5 and TRBJ2-5; D is uncertain. Germline values: CDR1 MNHEY, CDR2 SVGAGI. CDR3 length: 11 residues. Trimming shortened V by 4 bases and J by 7 bases, and 7 bases separated the two germline ends. This chain's CDR3 is CASSWLATQYF. The DNA of the CDR3 is TGTGCCAGCAGTTGGCTTGCGACCCAGTACTTC.

The genes are TRBV29-1 and TRBJ2-1, with D maybe TRBD1 (6 bases). V lost 5 bases and J lost 7, with 18 bases in between. This CDR3 region has 14 residues. CDR1 and CDR2 (germline): SQVTM, ANQGSEA. CDR3 loop: CSVLSDRLLNEQFF. Here the CDR3 DNA reads TGCAGCGTTCTATCAGACAGGCTCCTAAATGAGCAGTTCTTC.

CDR3 protein: CASSREEGNTIYF. The DNA of the CDR3 is TGTGCCAGTTCCAGGGAGGAGGGAAACACCATATATTTT. This chain joins TRBV11-2 and TRBJ1-3; TRBD1 might be the D (5 bases). Germline CDR1 is SGHAT and CDR2 is FQNNGV. The CDR3 contains 13 residues. Trimming removed 9 bases from V and 4 bases from J, with 13 bases in between.

The chain recombines TRBV7-2 with TRBJ2-1; TRBD2 matches at 8 bases. The J segment lost 9 bases and the V segment lost 3 bases, leaving 16 bases of the junction unmatched. Germline lookup yields CDR1 SGHTA and CDR2 FQGNSA. The CDR3 has 17 residues. CDR3 DNA sequence: TGTGCCAGCAGCTTCGATTCAATGGCGGGGGGCAGGGGTGAGCAGTTCTTC. Translating gives CASSFDSMAGGRGEQFF.

This chain uses TRBV5-6 with TRBJ2-1; D might be TRBD1 (6 bases). Germline loops: CDR1 SGHDT, CDR2 YYEEEE. The CDR3 is 14 residues long. The V gene lost 3 bases and the J gene lost 9 bases, with 16 bases spanning the gap. The chain's CDR3 is CASSSPTGLGEQFF. CDR3 coding DNA: TGTGCCAGCAGCTCCCCCACAGGGTTGGGTGAGCAGTTCTTC. The whole variable domain, filled in from reference TRBV5-6 and TRBJ2-1, reads DAGVTQSPTHLIKTRGQQVTLRCSPKSGHDTVSWYQQALGQGPQFIFQYYEEEERQRGNFPDRFSGHQFPNYSSELNVNALLLGDSALYLCASSSPTGLGEQFFGPGTRLTVL.

The rearrangement uses TRBV10-1 and TRBJ2-2; D gene uncertain. This CDR3 has 14 amino acids. Trimming shortened V by 7 bases and J by 1 base, and 10 bases separated the two germline ends. Germline CDR1 reads WNHNN; CDR2 reads SYGVQD (reference sequence). The CDR3 DNA follows: TGCGCCAGCACGTACAGTCTGAACACCGGGGAGCTGTTTTTT. Protein sequence: CASTYSLNTGELFF.

This rearrangement joins TRBV5-6 to TRBJ2-7, with D perhaps TRBD1 (6 bases). This CDR3 has 15 amino acids. Germline CDR1 and CDR2: SGHDT and YYEEEE. V was trimmed by 4 bases and J by 5 bases, leaving 19 bases between them. The CDR3 sequence: CASSEGVRPGDEQYF. In nucleotides, the CDR3 is TGTGCCAGCAGCGAAGGGGTGAGGCCAGGGGACGAGCAGTACTTC.

This sequence joins TRBV5-8 and TRBJ1-4; D is possibly TRBD1 (5 bases). V was cut by 0 bases and J by 7 bases, with 13 bases left in between. CDR3 size: 15 residues. Germline V gene data show CDR1 as SGHTS and CDR2 as YDEGEE. The DNA for the CDR3 is TGTGCCAGCAGCTTGGTGACAGCCGGGGGTGAAAAACTGTTTTTT. Residues: CASSLVTAGGEKLFF.

The chain couples TRBV9 to TRBJ1-2; perhaps TRBD1 as D (5 bases). The CDR3 consists of 15 residues. The germline V gene encodes CDR1 SGDLS and CDR2 YYNGEE. The V end was cut by 4 bases, the J end by 3 bases, with 16 bases between. The CDR3 is CASSSPPGGDYGYTF. CDR3 coding DNA: TGTGCCAGCAGCTCTCCCCCGGGGGGAGACTATGGCTACACCTTC.

V is TRBV6-5 and J is TRBJ2-5; D gene uncertain. Trimming removed 4 bases from V and 2 bases from J, with 11 bases in between. Germline CDR1 reads MNHEY; CDR2 reads SVGAGI. CDR3 length: 14 residues. The CDR3 loop reads CASSFNPDQETQYF. Here the CDR3 DNA reads TGTGCCAGCAGTTTCAATCCGGATCAAGAGACCCAGTACTTC.

The chain uses TRBV6-6 and TRBJ1-1; D ambiguous. With 2 bases removed from V and 0 bases from J, the gap between germline ends came to 7 bases. The CDR3 consists of 14 residues. Germline CDR1 is MNHNY and CDR2 is SVGAGI (reference sequence). DNA for the CDR3: TGTGCCAGCAGTTACCGAGCCCTGAACACTGAAGCTTTCTTT. It codes for CASSYRALNTEAFF.